This entry describes one T cell receptor beta chain. Every participant gave one or more pre-ART and two or more post-ART PBMC samples. Every one of the participants with HIV received treatment in the United States. This entry comes from a study of long-term antiretroviral therapy in people with HIV. Version v3.0 of the immunoSEQ assay was performed at survey level. TCRdb's table, derived via immunoSEQ multiplex PCR, lists solely in-frame clones and lacks some. This table has roughly 20,000 clones, just over 85% appearing once. Germline loops: CDR1 SGHTA, CDR2 FQGTGA. This CDR3 region has 13 residues. The ends were cut back, 5 bases at V and 9 bases at J, with 14 bases in the middle.

This TCR was sampled from a woman in her twenties or thirties with HIV. This sequence joins TRBV7-3 and TRBJ2-1; D gene unclear. The material was unsorted PBMCs, obtained 1.8 years before starting antiretroviral therapy. The CDR3 DNA is TGTGCCAGCAGCCCCGGACGTTCGACTGAGCAGTTCTTC. This sequence encodes CASSPGRSTEQFF.